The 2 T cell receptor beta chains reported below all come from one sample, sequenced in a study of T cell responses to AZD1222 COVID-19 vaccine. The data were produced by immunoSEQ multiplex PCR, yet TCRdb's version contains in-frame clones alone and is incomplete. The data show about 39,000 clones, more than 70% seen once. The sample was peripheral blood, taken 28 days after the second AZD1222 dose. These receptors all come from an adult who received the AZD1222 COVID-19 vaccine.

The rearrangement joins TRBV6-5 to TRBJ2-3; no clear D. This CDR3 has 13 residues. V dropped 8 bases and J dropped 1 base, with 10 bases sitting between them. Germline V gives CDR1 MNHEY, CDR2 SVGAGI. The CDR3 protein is CASHSRGTDTQYF. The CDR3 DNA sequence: TGTGCCAGCCACAGCCGGGGCACAGATACGCAGTATTTT.

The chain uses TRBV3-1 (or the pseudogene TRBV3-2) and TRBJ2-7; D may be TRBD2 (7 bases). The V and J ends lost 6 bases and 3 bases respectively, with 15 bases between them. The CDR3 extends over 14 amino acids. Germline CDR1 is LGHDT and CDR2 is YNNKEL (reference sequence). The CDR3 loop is CASRSQGGDYEQYF. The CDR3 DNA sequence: TGTGCCAGCAGGTCCCAAGGGGGGGACTACGAGCAGTACTTC.